This T cell receptor (beta chain) was observed in a study of cytomegalovirus exposure and HLA in healthy donors. Background on the study: The study placed around 80% of its approximately 360 genotyped donors in the Caucasian-associated ancestry cluster.

Germline-derived CDR1 and CDR2 are KGHSH and LQKENI. This CDR3 spans 14 amino acids. Trimming took 3 bases from V and 4 from J; bases not matched to a gene: 6. General study points: The classifier was said to identify cytomegalovirus status with high specificity and sensitivity. Sequencing had likely introduced a cluster of highly shared sequence variants as an artifact. There were 150 or so TCR beta chains listed as cytomegalovirus-associated.

Amplification used 60 Vbeta primers and 13 Jbeta primers. Repertoires were generated with immunoSEQ multiplex PCR, while TCRdb's copy carries only in-frame clones and drops some. Its clone listing holds 40,000 to 45,000 clones. In the case of this clone: The target antigen is unknown.

This chain links TRBV18 with TRBJ2-7; 7 bases are shared with TRBD2. The sequence derives from a man younger than 45 in good health and CMV-seronegative. Sequencing was carried out using PBMCs. The CDR3 DNA reads TGTGCCAGCTCACCTAGAAGGGACTATTACGAGCAGTACTTC. Encoded protein: CASSPRRDYYEQYF.